The rows below give T cell receptor beta chains drawn from one sample of a study of blood T cell repertoires in COVID-19. Using immunoSEQ multiplex PCR, the repertoire was profiled, and TCRdb retains in-frame clones only, with some absent. The data hold around 45,000 clones, with 70% to 90% observed a single time. The sequencing sample was made of peripheral blood. The receptors shown here come from an elderly man with acute or convalescent COVID-19. CDR3s include the opening cysteine and the closing phenylalanine or tryptophan. Fields, in order: J gene, clone size, V gene, D gene, CDR3 DNA, CDR3 protein. The D gene is left open where the match is weak. The size entry is marked missing in some rows and otherwise reads once, few, many or a size class.

>TRBJ2-7|NA|TRBV28|TRBD1
TGTGCCAGCAGTTTAGGGACAGTGTTAACGGACTACGAGCAGTACTTC
CASSLGTVLTDYEQYF
>TRBJ1-1|NA|TRBV10-2|TRBD1
TGCGCCAGCAGGGGACAGGGTGGCACTGAAGCTTTCTTT
CASRGQGGTEAFF
>TRBJ2-7|NA|TRBV5-1|NA
TGCGCCAGCAGCTTTGTCAGGGGTTCCTACGAGCAGTACTTC
CASSFVRGSYEQYF
>TRBJ2-1|NA|TRBV5-1|TRBD1
TGCGCCAGCAGCTTGGAACCAGGGGGCTCCTACAATGAGCAGTTCTTC
CASSLEPGGSYNEQFF
>TRBJ2-7|NA|TRBV18|TRBD1
TGTGCCAGCTCATCTAGCCGGGACAGGGTGGGCGAGCAGTACTTC
CASSSSRDRVGEQYF
>TRBJ1-1|NA|TRBV19|NA
TGTGCCAGTAGGGTTCACATAAACCTTATGAACACTGAAGCTTTCTTT
CASRVHINLMNTEAFF
>TRBJ1-3|few|TRBV19|TRBD1
TGTGCCAGTGCCCGACAGGGGCAATTTGGAAACACCATATATTTT
CASARQGQFGNTIYF
>TRBJ2-7|NA|TRBV30|TRBD1
TGTGCCTGGAGAGACAGGGGAATCTACGAGCAGTACTTC
CAWRDRGIYEQYF
>TRBJ2-5|NA|TRBV11-2|TRBD2
TGTGCCAGCAGCTTGGGTCGGCTAGCGGGGATGGAGACCCAGTACTTC
CASSLGRLAGMETQYF
>TRBJ2-7|NA|TRBV5-1|TRBD2
TGCGCCAGCAGCGGCGCGGGGGGGCAGGGGTCCTACGAGCAGTACTTC
CASSGAGGQGSYEQYF
>TRBJ1-5|NA|TRBV29-1|TRBD1
TGCAGCGTCGCAGACAGGGGTGACCAGCCCCAGCATTTT
CSVADRGDQPQHF
>TRBJ2-7|NA|TRBV6-5|NA
TGTGCCAGCCAAAAGGGGTTCGGGGAGCAGTACTTC
CASQKGFGEQYF
>TRBJ2-3|NA|TRBV5-1|NA
TGCGCCAGCAGCGACGGGATCACAGATACGCAGTATTTT
CASSDGITDTQYF
>TRBJ2-7|NA|TRBV5-1|NA
TGCGCCAGCGGCCAAAGGAGGGGTGAAGCCTACGAGCAGTACTTC
CASGQRRGEAYEQYF
>TRBJ1-6|NA|TRBV6-5|NA
TGTGCCAGCAGGGCAGGCCTTCCCCCTAATTCACCCCTCCACTTT
CASRAGLPPNSPLHF
>TRBJ2-7|NA|TRBV12-3/TRBV12-4|NA
TGTGCCAGCAGTTTAGGAGGGCCCTACGAGCAGTACTTC
CASSLGGPYEQYF
>TRBJ2-1|NA|TRBV5-1|TRBD2
TGCGCCAGCAGCTTGCAGCGGGGGGGCTACAATGAGCAGTTCTTC
CASSLQRGGYNEQFF
>TRBJ1-1|NA|TRBV10-1|TRBD1
TGCGCCAGCAGTGGTCCGGGACAGGGGGCCTCTGAAGCTTTCTTT
CASSGPGQGASEAFF
>TRBJ2-7|NA|TRBV12-3/TRBV12-4|NA
TGTGCCAGCAGTTTTAGAGTCGAGCAGTACTTC
CASSFRVEQYF
>TRBJ2-1|NA|TRBV7-6|TRBD2
TGTGCCAGCAGCTTAGGTTTAGCGGGGGACTCTTATGAGCAGTTCTTC
CASSLGLAGDSYEQFF
>TRBJ2-5|NA|TRBV29-1|NA
TGCAGCGAGGCAGGGTCCGGGCAGGAGACCCAGTACTTC
CSEAGSGQETQYF
>TRBJ1-5|NA|TRBV19|NA
TGTGCCAGTAGTATGGTCCCGCGGAATCAGCCCCAGCATTTT
CASSMVPRNQPQHF
>TRBJ2-7|NA|TRBV19|NA
TGTGCCAGTATAGGGGGGACAGACCACTACGAGCAGTACTTC
CASIGGTDHYEQYF
>TRBJ1-2|NA|TRBV18|NA
TGTGCCAGCTCACCCCGACAGGCCTCCTATGGCTACACCTTC
CASSPRQASYGYTF
>TRBJ2-3|NA|TRBV7-3|TRBD2
TGTGCCAGCAGCACTCTAGCGGGGGGCCGACTTAGCACAGATACGCAGTATTTT
CASSTLAGGRLSTDTQYF
>TRBJ1-1|NA|TRBV5-1|NA
TGCGCCAGCAATTCAGGGGTTTGGGACACTGAAGCTTTCTTT
CASNSGVWDTEAFF
>TRBJ2-3|NA|TRBV11-2|TRBD2
TGTGCCAGCACCCAAGCGGGAGGCACAGATACGCAGTATTTT
CASTQAGGTDTQYF
>TRBJ2-7|NA|TRBV11-2|NA
TGTGCCAGCAGCCCAACAGGGTTCGTAGGGGACGGTTCCTACGAGCAGTACTTC
CASSPTGFVGDGSYEQYF
>TRBJ2-7|NA|TRBV5-6|NA
TGTGCCAGCAGCTTACAGGGAAGGACCTACGAGCAGTACTTC
CASSLQGRTYEQYF
>TRBJ1-1|NA|TRBV15|NA
TGTGCCACCAGCAGAGATCAGGGGCCGGCTTTCTTT
CATSRDQGPAFF
>TRBJ2-3|NA|TRBV18|NA
TGTGCCAGCTCACTTTTCTTAGATACGCAGTATTTT
CASSLFLDTQYF
>TRBJ2-2|NA|TRBV5-1|NA
TGCGCCAGCAGCTTGGTGGGCTACTACACCGGGGAGCTGTTTTTT
CASSLVGYYTGELFF
>TRBJ2-7|NA|TRBV19|TRBD1
TGTGCCAGTAGTACTCGGACAGGGAACTACGAGCAGTACTTC
CASSTRTGNYEQYF
>TRBJ1-2|NA|TRBV15|TRBD1
TGTGCCACCAGCAGAGGACAGGGGGCGAATACCTTC
CATSRGQGANTF
>TRBJ2-2|NA|TRBV28|TRBD2
TGTGCCAGCAGACGAAGACTAGCGGGACCTACCACCGGGGAGCTGTTTTTT
CASRRRLAGPTTGELFF